What follows is one TCR beta chain and its context. This CDR3 spans 14 amino acids. V lost 5 bases and J lost 1, with 11 bases in between. Germline values: CDR1 MDHEN, CDR2 SYDVKM. The age range of participants was 18 to 89 years, with residence in about two dozen US areas. Participant-given clinical history determined each cohort assignment. This specimen comes from a study of blood T cell repertoires in COVID-19. Original data processing: Nucleated cell number was recorded as an estimate derived from reference gene primer amplification. Clones were read by immunoSEQ multiplex PCR, and TCRdb kept only the in-frame ones, dropping some. V and J calls plus clone size are reproduced from that table; the DNA served to infer D and trimming. The table includes nearly 350,000 clones, approximately 84% detected once.

The sample taken for sequencing was PBMCs or T cells enriched from blood (not recorded which). This clonotype originated in a woman aged 25-40 years who had recovered from COVID-19. The rearrangement uses TRBV28 and TRBJ1-1; weak D call: TRBD1 (6 bases). CDR3 amino acids: CASSTTGTNTEAFF. CDR3 bases: TGTGCCAGCAGTACCACAGGGACGAACACTGAAGCTTTCTTT. The entire variable domain, with the rest obtained from reference TRBV28 and TRBJ1-1, is as follows: DVKVTQSSRYLVKRTGEKVFLECVQDMDHENMFWYRQDPGLGLRLIYFSYDVKMKEKGDIPEGYSVSREKKERFSLILESASTNQTSMYLCASSTTGTNTEAFFGQGTRLTVV.